Detailed here is one TCR beta chain. Its cognate antigen is unknown. The sample comes from a study of Graves' ophthalmopathy and Graves' hyperthyroidism. About the study: Stable hyperthyroid donors showed no ophthalmopathy during 18 months follow-up.

Eligible hyperthyroidism cases comprised new diagnoses of under 2 months' duration in individuals aged 18 to 65. Diagnoses were established from clinical symptoms, serum thyroxine, TRAb, thyroid ultrasound and orbital computed tomography. The CDR3 is made up of 13 amino acids. The V gene's germline CDR1 is DFQATT and CDR2 SNEGSKA (reference sequence). Trimming left V 0 bases short and J 7 bases short, with 12 bases between. Study-level points and caveats: Blood contained most expanded thyroid clonotypes exceeding 0.001 frequency.

The authors amplified TCR beta CDR3 regions, and they did so from RNA transcripts for repertoire sequencing. RT-PCR in the first round used HTBI primers; a second-round multiplex PCR followed. TCRdb itself ran the multiplex PCR reads through MiXCR, one entry per CDR3 protein. The table has about 1.1 million distinct CDR3 sequences, 35% to 45% seen once; the top ten hold 11%. V and J are TRBV20-1 and TRBJ2-5; a possible D gene is TRBD2 (5 bases). The sequence was obtained from an adult man with Graves' hyperthyroidism. Sequenced material: peripheral blood or thyroid tissue (not recorded which). CDR3 sequence reads: CSARDSGEGTQYF. CDR3 sequence (DNA): TGCAGTGCTAGAGATTCCGGGGAAGGGACCCAGTACTTC.